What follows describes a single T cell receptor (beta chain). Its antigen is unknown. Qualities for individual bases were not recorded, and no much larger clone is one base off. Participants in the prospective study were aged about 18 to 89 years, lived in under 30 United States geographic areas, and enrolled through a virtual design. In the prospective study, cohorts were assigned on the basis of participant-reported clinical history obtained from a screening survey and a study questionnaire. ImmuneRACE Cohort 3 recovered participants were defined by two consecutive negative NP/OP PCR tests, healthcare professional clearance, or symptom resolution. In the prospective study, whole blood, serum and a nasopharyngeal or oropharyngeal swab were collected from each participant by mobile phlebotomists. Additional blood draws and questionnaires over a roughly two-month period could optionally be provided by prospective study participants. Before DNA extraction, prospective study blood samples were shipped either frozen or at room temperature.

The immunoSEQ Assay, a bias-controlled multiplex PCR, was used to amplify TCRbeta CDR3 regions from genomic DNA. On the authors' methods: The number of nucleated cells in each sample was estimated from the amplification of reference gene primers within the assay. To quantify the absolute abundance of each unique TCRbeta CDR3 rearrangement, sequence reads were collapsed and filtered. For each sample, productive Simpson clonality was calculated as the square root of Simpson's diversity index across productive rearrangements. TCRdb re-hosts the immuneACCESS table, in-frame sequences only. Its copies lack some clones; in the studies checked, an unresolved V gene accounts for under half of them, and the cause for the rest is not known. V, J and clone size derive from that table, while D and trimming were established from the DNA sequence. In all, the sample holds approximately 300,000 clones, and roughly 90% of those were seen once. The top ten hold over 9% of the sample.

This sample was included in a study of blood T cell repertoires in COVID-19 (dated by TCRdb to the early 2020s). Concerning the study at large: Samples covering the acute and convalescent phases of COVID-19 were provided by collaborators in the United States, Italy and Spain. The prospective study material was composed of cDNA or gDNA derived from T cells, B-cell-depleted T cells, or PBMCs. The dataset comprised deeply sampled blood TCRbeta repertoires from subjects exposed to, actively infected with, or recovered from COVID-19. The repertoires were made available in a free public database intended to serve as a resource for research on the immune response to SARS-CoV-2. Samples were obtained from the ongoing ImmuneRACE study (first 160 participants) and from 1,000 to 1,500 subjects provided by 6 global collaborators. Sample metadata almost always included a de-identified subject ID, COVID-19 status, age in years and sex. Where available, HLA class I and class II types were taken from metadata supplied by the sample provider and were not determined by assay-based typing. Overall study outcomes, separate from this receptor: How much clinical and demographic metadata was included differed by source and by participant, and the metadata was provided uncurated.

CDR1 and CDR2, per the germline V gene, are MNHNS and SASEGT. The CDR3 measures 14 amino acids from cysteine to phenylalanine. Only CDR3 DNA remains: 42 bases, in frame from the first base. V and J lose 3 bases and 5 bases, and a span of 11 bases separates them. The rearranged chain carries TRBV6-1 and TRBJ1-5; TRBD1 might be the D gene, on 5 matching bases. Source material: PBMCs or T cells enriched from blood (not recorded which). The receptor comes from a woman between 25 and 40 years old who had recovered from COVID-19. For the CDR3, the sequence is CASSDYQGYQPQHF. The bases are TGTGCCAGCAGTGATTACCAGGGATATCAGCCCCAGCATTTT.